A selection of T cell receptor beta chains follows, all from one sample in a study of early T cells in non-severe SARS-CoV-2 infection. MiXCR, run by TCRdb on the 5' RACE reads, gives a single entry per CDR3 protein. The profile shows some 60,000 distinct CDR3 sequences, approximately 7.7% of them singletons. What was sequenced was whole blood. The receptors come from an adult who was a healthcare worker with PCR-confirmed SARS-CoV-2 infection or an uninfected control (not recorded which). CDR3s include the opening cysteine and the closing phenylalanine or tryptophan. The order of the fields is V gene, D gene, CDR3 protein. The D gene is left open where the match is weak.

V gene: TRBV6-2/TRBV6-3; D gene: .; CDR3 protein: CASSYERLSTDTQYF
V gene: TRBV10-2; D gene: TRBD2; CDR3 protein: CASSESSGVYEQYF
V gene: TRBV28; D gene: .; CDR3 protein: CASSTHQGIYGYTF
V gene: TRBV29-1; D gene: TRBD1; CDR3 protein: CSVGGTGASYEQYF
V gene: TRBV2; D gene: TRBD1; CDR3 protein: CASSERQGIDTEAFF
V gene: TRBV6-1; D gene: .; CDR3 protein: CASSFPSLSGANVLTF
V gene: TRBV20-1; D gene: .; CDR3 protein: CSRGTGAYEQYF
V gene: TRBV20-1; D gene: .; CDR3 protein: CSARGASSYEQYF
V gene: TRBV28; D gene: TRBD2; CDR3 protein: CASSFQREGQETQYF
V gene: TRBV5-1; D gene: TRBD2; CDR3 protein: CASSFGGRSTDTQYF
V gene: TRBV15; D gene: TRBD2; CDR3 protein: CATAIPGTSGQETQYF
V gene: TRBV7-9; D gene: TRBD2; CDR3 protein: CASSFSASGNSYEQYF
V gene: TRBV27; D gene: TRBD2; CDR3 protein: CASSPGTSGRDTQYF
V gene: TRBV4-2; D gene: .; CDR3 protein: CASRGTGEETQYF
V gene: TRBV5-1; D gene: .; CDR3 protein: CASSLGSARNQPQHF
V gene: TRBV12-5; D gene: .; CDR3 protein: CASGGGAMAYNEQFF
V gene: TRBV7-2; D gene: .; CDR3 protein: CASSLQGTTNYGYTF
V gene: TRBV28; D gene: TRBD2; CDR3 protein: CASSGGGALKNIQYF
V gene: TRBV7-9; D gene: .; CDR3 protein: CASSYLGTLTYEQYF
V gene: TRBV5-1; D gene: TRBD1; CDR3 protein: CASSLVVTGGFANEKLFF
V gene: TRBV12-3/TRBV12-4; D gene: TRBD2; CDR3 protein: CASSRTSGRALEQYF
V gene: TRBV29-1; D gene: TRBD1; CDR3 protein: CSVEGGIAGQRNGYTF
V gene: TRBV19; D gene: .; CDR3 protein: CASSTGIQPQHF
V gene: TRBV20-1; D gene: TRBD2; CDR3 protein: CSARPPGLADTGELFF
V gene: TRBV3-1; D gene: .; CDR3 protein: CASSLRGGYNEQFF
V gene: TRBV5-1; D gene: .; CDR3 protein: CASSPTGGVSSGAYNEQFF
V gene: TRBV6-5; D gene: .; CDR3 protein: CASSYSSDEQFF
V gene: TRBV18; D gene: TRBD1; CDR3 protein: CASSPTQGINEQFF
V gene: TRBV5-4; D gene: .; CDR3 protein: CASSWDSRVYNEQFF
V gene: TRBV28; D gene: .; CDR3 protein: CASSLGLENIQYF
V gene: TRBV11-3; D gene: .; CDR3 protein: CASSPPGEMNEQFF
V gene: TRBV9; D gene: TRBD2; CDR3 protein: CASSASGKLDEQFF
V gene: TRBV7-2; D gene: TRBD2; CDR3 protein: CASSLRFLAGQETQYF
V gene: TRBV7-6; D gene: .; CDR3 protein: CASSLLGAYEQYF
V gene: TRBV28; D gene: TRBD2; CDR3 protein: CASSLGLAKTYNEQFF
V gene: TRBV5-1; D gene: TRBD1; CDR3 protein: CASSRGTGRDTQYF
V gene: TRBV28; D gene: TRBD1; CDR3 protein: CASSWNRGNTEAFF
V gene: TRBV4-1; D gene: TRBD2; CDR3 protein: CASSQPLPGLAGVPPTANEQFF
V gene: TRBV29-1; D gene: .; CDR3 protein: CSCTRGTAAYEQYF
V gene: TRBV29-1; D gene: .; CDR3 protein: CSALEGVVETQYF
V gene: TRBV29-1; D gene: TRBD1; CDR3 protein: CSVGGGRGEKLFF
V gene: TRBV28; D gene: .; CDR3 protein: CASSLFEGIGYTF
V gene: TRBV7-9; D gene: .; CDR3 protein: CASSLSRTNYGYTF